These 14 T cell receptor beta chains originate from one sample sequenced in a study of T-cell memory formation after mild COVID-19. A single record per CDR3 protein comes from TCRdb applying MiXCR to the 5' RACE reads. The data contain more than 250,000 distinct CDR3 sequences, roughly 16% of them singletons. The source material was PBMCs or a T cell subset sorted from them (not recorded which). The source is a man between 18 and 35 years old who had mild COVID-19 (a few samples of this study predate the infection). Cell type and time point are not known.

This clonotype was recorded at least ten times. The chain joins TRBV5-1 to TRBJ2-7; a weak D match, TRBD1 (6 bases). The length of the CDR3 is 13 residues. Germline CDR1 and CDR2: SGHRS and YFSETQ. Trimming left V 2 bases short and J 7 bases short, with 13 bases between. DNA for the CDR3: TGCGCCAGCAGCTTTGTAGGGGACAATGAGCAGTACTTC. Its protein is CASSFVGDNEQYF.

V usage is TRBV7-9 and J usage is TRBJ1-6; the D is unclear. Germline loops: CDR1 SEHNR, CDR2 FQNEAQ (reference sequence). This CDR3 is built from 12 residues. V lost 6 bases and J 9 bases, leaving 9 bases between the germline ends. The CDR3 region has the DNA TGTGCCAGCAGGCGACGCAGTTCACCCCTCCACTTT. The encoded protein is CASRRRSSPLHF.

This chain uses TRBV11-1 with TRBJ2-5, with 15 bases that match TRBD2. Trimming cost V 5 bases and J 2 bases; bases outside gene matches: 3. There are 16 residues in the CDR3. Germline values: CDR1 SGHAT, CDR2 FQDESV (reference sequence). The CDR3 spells CASSRGLAGGQETQYF. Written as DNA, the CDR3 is TGTGCCAGCAGCAGGGGACTAGCGGGGGGTCAAGAGACCCAGTACTTC.

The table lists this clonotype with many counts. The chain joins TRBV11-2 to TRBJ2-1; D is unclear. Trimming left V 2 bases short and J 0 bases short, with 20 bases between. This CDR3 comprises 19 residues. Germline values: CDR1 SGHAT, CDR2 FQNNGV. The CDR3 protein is CASSLRSRGFLSSYNEQFF. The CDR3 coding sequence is TGTGCCAGCAGCTTACGCTCTAGAGGCTTTCTGAGCTCCTACAATGAGCAGTTCTTC.

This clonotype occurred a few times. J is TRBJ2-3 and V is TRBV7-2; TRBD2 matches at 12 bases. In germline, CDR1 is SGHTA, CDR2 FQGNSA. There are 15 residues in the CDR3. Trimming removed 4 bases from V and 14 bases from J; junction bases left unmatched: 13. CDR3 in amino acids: CASSSRLAGAPGLYF. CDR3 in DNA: TGTGCCAGCAGCTCCCGACTAGCGGGGGCCCCAGGGCTGTATTTT.

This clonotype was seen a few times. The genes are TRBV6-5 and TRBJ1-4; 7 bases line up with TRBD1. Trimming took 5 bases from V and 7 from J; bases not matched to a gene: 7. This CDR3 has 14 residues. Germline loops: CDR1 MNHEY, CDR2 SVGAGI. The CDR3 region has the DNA TGTGCCAGCAGTCTGACAGGGAAGGTTGAAAAACTGTTTTTT. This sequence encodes CASSLTGKVEKLFF.

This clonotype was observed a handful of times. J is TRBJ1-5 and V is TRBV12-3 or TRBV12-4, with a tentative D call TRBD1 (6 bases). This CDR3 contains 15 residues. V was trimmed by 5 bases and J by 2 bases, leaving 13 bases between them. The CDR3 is CASSPKGGGNQPQHF. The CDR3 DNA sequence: TGTGCCAGCAGTCCGAAGGGGGGCGGCAATCAGCCCCAGCATTTT.

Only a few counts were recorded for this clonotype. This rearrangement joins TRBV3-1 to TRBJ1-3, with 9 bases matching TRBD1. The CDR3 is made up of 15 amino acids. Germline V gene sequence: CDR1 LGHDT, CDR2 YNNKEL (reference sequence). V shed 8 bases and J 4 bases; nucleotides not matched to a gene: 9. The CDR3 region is CASHSQGAKGNTIYF. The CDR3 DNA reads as TGTGCCAGCCATTCACAGGGGGCGAAGGGAAACACCATATATTTT.

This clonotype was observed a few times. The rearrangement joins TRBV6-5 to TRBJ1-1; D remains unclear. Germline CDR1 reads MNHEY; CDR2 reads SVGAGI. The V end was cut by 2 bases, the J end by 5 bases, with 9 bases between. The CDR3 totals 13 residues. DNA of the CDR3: TGTGCCAGCAGTTACCCCTCGGGGACTGAAGCTTTCTTT. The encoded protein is CASSYPSGTEAFF.

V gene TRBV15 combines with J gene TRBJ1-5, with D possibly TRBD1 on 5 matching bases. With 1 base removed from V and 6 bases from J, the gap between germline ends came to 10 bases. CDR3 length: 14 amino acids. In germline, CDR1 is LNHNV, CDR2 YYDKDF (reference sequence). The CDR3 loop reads CATSRGGPAQPQHF. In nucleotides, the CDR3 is TGTGCCACCAGCAGAGGGGGCCCCGCTCAGCCCCAGCATTTT. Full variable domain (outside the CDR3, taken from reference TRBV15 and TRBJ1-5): DAMVIQNPRYQVTQFGKPVTLSCSQTLNHNVMYWYQQKSSQAPKLLFHYYDKDFNNEADTPDNFQSRRPNTSFCFLDIRSPGLGDTAMYLCATSRGGPAQPQHFGDGTRLSIL.

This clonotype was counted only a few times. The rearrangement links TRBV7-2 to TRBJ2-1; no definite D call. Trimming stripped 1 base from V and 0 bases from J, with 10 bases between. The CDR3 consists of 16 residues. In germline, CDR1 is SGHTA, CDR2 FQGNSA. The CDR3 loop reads CASSLGEARSYNEQFF. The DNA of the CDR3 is TGTGCCAGCAGCTTAGGGGAAGCACGCTCCTACAATGAGCAGTTCTTC.

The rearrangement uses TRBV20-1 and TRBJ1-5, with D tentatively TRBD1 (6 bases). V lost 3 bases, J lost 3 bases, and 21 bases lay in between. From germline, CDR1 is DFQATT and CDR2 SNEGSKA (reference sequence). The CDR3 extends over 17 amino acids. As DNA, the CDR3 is TGCAGTGCTAGTAGTGCGTCGACACAGGGAGACAATCAGCCCCAGCATTTT. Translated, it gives CSASSASTQGDNQPQHF.

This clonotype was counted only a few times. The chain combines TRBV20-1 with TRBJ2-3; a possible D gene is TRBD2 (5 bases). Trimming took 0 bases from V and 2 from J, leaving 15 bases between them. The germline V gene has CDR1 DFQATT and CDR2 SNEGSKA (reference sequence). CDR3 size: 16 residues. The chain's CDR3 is CSARDLRAAVTDTQYF. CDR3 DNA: TGCAGTGCTAGAGATCTTCGAGCGGCTGTCACAGATACGCAGTATTTT.

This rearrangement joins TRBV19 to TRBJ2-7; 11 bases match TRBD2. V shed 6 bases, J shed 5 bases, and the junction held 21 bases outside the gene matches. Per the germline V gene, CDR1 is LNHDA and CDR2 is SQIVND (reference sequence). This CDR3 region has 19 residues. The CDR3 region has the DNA TGTGCCAGTAGCCTTTTTGTTGGGACTAGCGGACTGCCGCGGGACGAGCAGTACTTC. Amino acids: CASSLFVGTSGLPRDEQYF. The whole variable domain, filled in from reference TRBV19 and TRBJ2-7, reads DGGITQSPKYLFRKEGQNVTLSCEQNLNHDAMYWYRQDPGQGLRLIYYSQIVNDFQKGDIAEGYSVSREKKESFPLTVTSAQKNPTAFYLCASSLFVGTSGLPRDEQYFGPGTRLTVT.